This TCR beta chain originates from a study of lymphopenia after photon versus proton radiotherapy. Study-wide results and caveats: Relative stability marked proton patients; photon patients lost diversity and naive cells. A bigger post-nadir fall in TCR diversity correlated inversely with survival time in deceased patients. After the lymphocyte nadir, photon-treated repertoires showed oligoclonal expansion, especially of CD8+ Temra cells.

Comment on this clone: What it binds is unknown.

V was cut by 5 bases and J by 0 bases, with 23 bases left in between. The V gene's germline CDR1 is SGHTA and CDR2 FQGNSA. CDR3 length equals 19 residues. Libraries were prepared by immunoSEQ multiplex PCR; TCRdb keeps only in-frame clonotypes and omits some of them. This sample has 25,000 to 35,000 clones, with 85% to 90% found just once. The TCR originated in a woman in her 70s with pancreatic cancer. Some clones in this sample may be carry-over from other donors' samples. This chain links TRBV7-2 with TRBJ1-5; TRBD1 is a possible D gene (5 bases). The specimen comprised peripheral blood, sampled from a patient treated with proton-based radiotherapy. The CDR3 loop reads CASSAKYGGLAYSNQPQHF. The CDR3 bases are TGTGCCAGCAGCGCCAAGTATGGGGGGTTGGCGTATAGCAATCAGCCCCAGCATTTT.